The 26 T cell receptor beta chains listed next were all sequenced from one sample in a study of blood T cells in healthy people across ages. Primers used in a second PCR of roughly 7 to 12 cycles were a sample-barcoded 5' primer and a J-beta primer mix. MiXCR was run by TCRdb on the 5' RACE reads, yielding one entry per CDR3 protein. The table includes 600,000 to 1,000,000 distinct CDR3 sequences, roughly 25% detected once. The same sample was also studied in work on T cells of mothers and their children.

The sample consisted of blood. These receptors came from a boy younger than 18 in good health.

This clonotype turned up a few times. The CDR3 nucleotides are TGCGCCAGCAGCCAAGATCGGCTAGCGGTTCGCCATGAGCAGTTCTTC. Translated: CASSQDRLAVRHEQFF. The genes are TRBV4-3 and TRBJ2-1; 7 bases match TRBD2. CDR1 and CDR2 (germline): LGHNA, YSLEER. V was pared by 0 bases and J by 8 bases, with 10 bases of the junction left unmatched. This CDR3 has 16 residues.

This clonotype was seen ten or more times. The genes are TRBV14 and TRBJ2-3; D uncertain. Trimming shortened V by 0 bases and J by 1 base, and 17 bases separated the two germline ends. The CDR3 is 18 amino acids. Germline V gene sequence: CDR1 SGHDN, CDR2 FVKESK. The CDR3 is CASSQDYRAAFRTDTQYF. As DNA, the CDR3 is TGTGCCAGCAGCCAAGATTATCGCGCAGCATTTCGCACAGATACGCAGTATTTT.

The chain combines TRBV12-3 or TRBV12-4 with TRBJ2-1; D unclear. V was trimmed by 1 base and J by 0 bases, leaving 10 bases between them. The CDR3 consists of 16 residues. This CDR3 is CASSLGRKFSYNEQFF. The CDR3 DNA sequence: TGTGCCAGCAGTTTAGGAAGGAAATTCTCCTACAATGAGCAGTTCTTC.

This clonotype was seen a handful of times. One end of the junction varies from germline; a read error may be responsible. In nucleotides, the CDR3 is TGTGCCAGCAGAGGCCACGCGGGCCTTTACAATGAGCAGCTCTTC. Encoded protein: CASRGHAGLYNEQLF. This chain joins TRBV27 and TRBJ2-5; D possibly corresponds to TRBD2 (5 bases). Germline V gene data show CDR1 as MNHEY and CDR2 as SMNVEV (reference sequence). The CDR3 is made up of 15 amino acids.

V gene TRBV3-1 combines with J gene TRBJ1-3; D perhaps matches TRBD1 (5 bases). Germline V lookup: CDR1 LGHDT, CDR2 YNNKEL (reference sequence). Trimming pared 0 bases from V and 3 bases from J, leaving 12 bases between. The CDR3 has 16 residues. In DNA, the CDR3 is TGTGCCAGCAGCCAAGATCTGCCGGGGGGTGGAAACACCATATATTTT. It is translated as CASSQDLPGGGNTIYF.

This chain uses TRBV18 with TRBJ1-5; D is unclear. V lost 5 bases and J 0 bases, leaving 17 bases between the germline ends. The CDR3 has 17 amino acids. The germline gives CDR1 KGHSH, CDR2 LQKENI. In nucleotides, the CDR3 is TGTGCCAGCTCAACCGGGCCAGGTCGGAGTAGCAATCAGCCCCAGCATTTT. This sequence encodes CASSTGPGRSSNQPQHF.

DNA for the CDR3: TGTGCCAGCAGGCGGACAGGGGCTGGAAGCGAGCAGTACTTC. Protein product: CASRRTGAGSEQYF. This chain joins TRBV7-2 and TRBJ2-5, with 9 bases lining up with TRBD1. The DNA end favors TRBJ2-7, so the J call may be wrong. Looked up from germline, CDR1 is SGHTA and CDR2 is FQGNSA. CDR3 size: 14 residues.

There are a few counts of this clonotype. The CDR3 nucleotides are TGTGCCAGCAGCTCCCCCGGGTCCCGGGTGGTGGGCTATGGCTACACCTTC. Its protein is CASSSPGSRVVGYGYTF. The J gene is TRBJ1-2, the V gene TRBV7-2; D ambiguous. Trimming pared 4 bases from V and 4 bases from J, leaving 22 bases between. Germline lookup yields CDR1 SGHTA and CDR2 FQGNSA. The CDR3 contains 17 residues. Full variable domain (outside the CDR3, taken from reference TRBV7-2 and TRBJ1-2): GAGVSQSPSNKVTEKGKDVELRCDPISGHTALYWYRQSLGQGLEFLIYFQGNSAPDKSGLPSDRFSAERTGGSVSTLTIQRTQQEDSAVYLCASSSPGSRVVGYGYTFGSGTRLTVV.

The V call is TRBV20-1, the J call TRBJ1-3, with D possibly TRBD1 on 5 matching bases. Germline V gene data show CDR1 as DFQATT and CDR2 as SNEGSKA (reference sequence). The V end was cut by 2 bases, the J end by 0 bases, with 11 bases between. The CDR3 loop spans 15 amino acids. CDR3: CSARKGSVSGNTIYF. The DNA of the CDR3 is TGCAGTGCTAGAAAGGGGTCGGTCTCTGGAAACACCATATATTTT.

V usage is TRBV29-1 and J usage is TRBJ2-1, with D possibly TRBD1 on 7 matching bases. CDR1 is SQVTM, CDR2 ANQGSEA, per germline. Trimming pared 5 bases from V and 12 bases from J, leaving 26 bases between. This CDR3 has 15 residues. Here the CDR3 DNA reads TGCAGCGTTCGCCCGGACAGGCTTTCTAGTAGCGGGCAGTTCTTC. Translating it yields CSVRPDRLSSSGQFF.

The J gene is TRBJ2-5, the V gene TRBV3-1; possibly TRBD2 for D (7 bases). The length of the CDR3 is 17 residues. Trimming took 4 bases from V and 2 from J, leaving 20 bases between them. Per the germline V gene, CDR1 is LGHDT and CDR2 is YNNKEL (reference sequence). The CDR3 is CASSPRLSGGLQETQYF. Here the CDR3 DNA reads TGTGCCAGCAGCCCGAGACTGTCGGGGGGCCTACAAGAGACCCAGTACTTC.

The rearrangement uses TRBV4-3 and TRBJ1-2; TRBD1 agrees at 7 bases. This CDR3 region has 14 residues. Germline assignment: CDR1 LGHNA and CDR2 YSLEER. The junction had 3 bases not matched to a gene; V was cut back by 1 base and J by 4 bases. The CDR3 spells CASSQAPGGYGYTF. The CDR3 DNA follows: TGCGCCAGCAGCCAAGCCCCAGGGGGCTATGGCTACACCTTC.

The table lists this clonotype with many counts. The junction departs from germline at one end; a sequencing error may be responsible. This chain connects TRBV12-3 or TRBV12-4 to TRBJ2-7; 8 nucleotides match TRBD2. CDR3 length: 13 amino acids. The CDR3: CASSRGLAGEQYF. The CDR3 DNA reads TGCGCCAGCAGCCGCGGGTTAGCGGGGGAGCAGTACTTC.

This chain uses TRBV7-2 with TRBJ2-5; 9 nucleotides agree with TRBD2. The end of the DNA fits TRBJ2-7 better, so the J call may be wrong. CDR3 length: 15 amino acids. Per the germline V gene, CDR1 is SGHTA and CDR2 is FQGNSA. The CDR3 loop reads CASSLGVTSGYEQYF. As DNA, the CDR3 is TGTGCCAGCAGCTTAGGTGTGACTAGCGGCTACGAGCAGTACTTC.

This clonotype showed up many times. The chain couples TRBV7-9 to TRBJ1-2, with 9 bases lining up with TRBD1. V lost 3 bases and J lost 2; bases outside the gene matches: 4. Germline values: CDR1 SEHNR, CDR2 FQNEAQ (reference sequence). The CDR3 totals 15 residues. Written as DNA, the CDR3 is TGTGCCAGCAGCTTGGCAGGGACAGGGAACTATGGCTACACCTTC. This gives the protein CASSLAGTGNYGYTF.

This rearrangement joins TRBV5-6 to TRBJ2-5; a weak D match, TRBD2 (5 bases). This CDR3 is 13 amino acids long. Trimming removed 5 bases at V and 5 bases at J, with 13 bases between. Germline V gives CDR1 SGHDT, CDR2 YYEEEE. The CDR3 protein is CASRTRASETQYF. In nucleotides, the CDR3 is TGTGCCAGCAGAACTAGGGCGTCGGAGACCCAGTACTTC.

The DNA of the CDR3 is TGCAGTGCTATTCACGGGACTAGCGGCTCCTACGAGCAGTACTTC. This codes for CSAIHGTSGSYEQYF. This rearrangement joins TRBV20-1 to TRBJ2-7; TRBD2 matches at 11 bases. Germline V gene sequence: CDR1 DFQATT, CDR2 SNEGSKA (reference sequence). This CDR3 has 15 residues. Trimming removed 4 bases from V and 0 bases from J; junction bases left unmatched: 5.

The chain has TRBV20-1 and TRBJ1-2; no clear D gene. Trimming removed 0 bases at V and 13 bases at J, with 15 bases between. CDR3 size: 12 residues. Germline V lookup: CDR1 DFQATT, CDR2 SNEGSKA (reference sequence). This CDR3 reads CSAREAPSGVTF. CDR3 DNA sequence: TGCAGTGCTAGAGAGGCCCCCAGCGGGGTCACCTTC.

The chain combines TRBV24-1 with TRBJ2-3; TRBD1 matches 10 bases. The CDR3 consists of 15 residues. CDR1 KGHDR and CDR2 SFDVKD come from the germline V gene. V lost 6 bases, J lost 5 bases, and 7 bases stayed unmatched. The CDR3 DNA sequence: TGTGCCACCAGTCCCGGGGGACAGGGGCGAGATACGCAGTATTTT. Its translation: CATSPGGQGRDTQYF.

In this sample, this clonotype turned up a few times. The chain joins TRBV12-3 or TRBV12-4 to TRBJ2-7; perhaps TRBD2 as D (5 bases). The CDR3 has 13 amino acids. V was trimmed by 2 bases and J by 2 bases, leaving 7 bases between them. The CDR3 loop reads CASSLPSTYEQYF. The CDR3 nucleotides are TGTGCCAGCAGTTTACCTAGCACCTACGAGCAGTACTTC.

In this sample, this clonotype turned up a few times. V gene TRBV7-2 combines with J gene TRBJ2-7, with D tentatively TRBD1 or TRBD2 (5 bases each). The V end lost 3 bases, the J end lost 11 bases, and 23 bases lay between the germline ends. There are 15 residues in the CDR3. Germline assignment: CDR1 SGHTA and CDR2 FQGNSA. CDR3 region: CASSLRGPIKSAKYF. The CDR3 DNA reads as TGTGCCAGCAGCTTGAGGGGTCCCATCAAATCAGCGAAGTACTTC.

This chain connects TRBV27 to TRBJ2-7; 11 nucleotides line up with TRBD1. The germline gives CDR1 MNHEY, CDR2 SMNVEV (reference sequence). With V trimmed by 5 bases and J by 3 bases, 18 bases remained unmatched. The CDR3 has 19 amino acids. CDR3 region: CASSPLIGAGTGGNYEQYF. The CDR3 DNA reads as TGTGCCAGCAGTCCCCTTATAGGCGCCGGGACAGGGGGGAACTACGAGCAGTACTTC.

This clonotype occurred a few times. The CDR3 loop reads CASSVVGGVSGELFF. CDR3 nucleotides: TGTGCCAGCAGCGTAGTTGGGGGGGTCTCCGGGGAGCTGTTTTTT. J is TRBJ2-2 and V is TRBV9; 7 bases align to TRBD2. The V segment lost 0 bases and the J segment 6 bases; nucleotides outside the gene matches: 5. Germline lookup yields CDR1 SGDLS and CDR2 YYNGEE. CDR3 length equals 15 residues.

The chain joins TRBV12-3 or TRBV12-4 to TRBJ1-2; D not resolved. This CDR3 spans 12 amino acids. Trimming removed 6 bases from V and 7 bases from J, with 12 bases in between. The CDR3 sequence is CASRLGGGGYTF. CDR3 bases: TGTGCCAGCAGACTCGGAGGAGGTGGCTACACCTTC.

Notes on this clonotype: Since a much larger clone is just one base distant, this may be a read error. For the CDR3, the DNA is TGCAGCGTTGAAGATGCCTACGAGCAGTACTTC. Translating it yields CSVEDAYEQYF. This chain connects TRBV29-1 to TRBJ2-5; D not certain. TRBJ2-7 explains the end of the DNA better; the J call may be wrong. The CDR3 extends over 11 amino acids. Germline CDR1 reads SQVTM; CDR2 reads ANQGSEA.

CDR3 loop: CSAEPPNYGYTF. CDR3 DNA sequence: TGCAGTGCTGAGCCTCCTAACTATGGCTACACCTTC. The rearrangement uses TRBV20-1 and TRBJ1-2; D uncertain. Between the trimmed V and J ends, which lost 5 bases and 0 bases, there was a span of 7 bases. The germline CDR1 and CDR2 sequences are DFQATT and SNEGSKA (reference sequence). The length of the CDR3 is 12 residues.